A single TCR beta chain is shown here with its context. The antigen it recognizes is unknown. No quality values exist for individual bases; no much larger clone is one base distant. This record comes from a study of blood T cell repertoires in COVID-19 (dated by TCRdb to the early 2020s). About the study as a whole: Collaborator samples came from the United States, Italy and Spain and covered acute and convalescent phases of COVID-19. The prospective study material was composed of cDNA or gDNA derived from T cells, B-cell-depleted T cells, or PBMCs. Deeply sampled blood TCRbeta repertoires from subjects exposed to, actively infected with, or recovered from COVID-19 were included in the dataset. A freely available public database, intended as a resource for researchers studying the immune response to SARS-CoV-2, is where the repertoires were released. Samples came from the ongoing ImmuneRACE study (first 160 participants) plus 1,254 subjects from 6 global collaborators. Sample metadata almost always included a de-identified subject ID, COVID-19 status, age in years and sex. Where available, HLA class I and class II types were obtained from metadata supplied by the sample provider rather than from assay-based typing. Overall study results and their limits: Clinical and demographic metadata were provided uncurated, with the amount varying by source and participant.

V is shortened by 6 bases, J by 0 bases, and the region joining them spans 10 bases. CDR1 and CDR2, per the germline V gene, are SGDLS and YYNGEE. The CDR3 runs 15 residues from the cysteine to the phenylalanine. This entry keeps only the CDR3 DNA: 45 bases, framed from base 1. Collaborating institutions collected whole blood in K2EDTA tubes following their own protocols. For TCRbeta analysis, collaborator samples were shipped as frozen whole blood, as isolated PBMCs, or as DNA extracted from either sample type. TCRbeta CDR3 regions were amplified from genomic DNA using the immunoSEQ Assay, a bias-controlled multiplex PCR. In the original analysis: The number of nucleated cells in each sample was estimated by amplification of reference gene primers within the assay. To quantify the absolute abundance of each unique TCRbeta CDR3 rearrangement, sequence reads were collapsed and filtered. For each sample, productive Simpson clonality was calculated as the square root of Simpson's diversity index over productive rearrangements. TCRdb obtained this table from immuneACCESS and retained in-frame rearrangements with V and J assigned. These tables miss some clones; where compared with another copy, unresolved V genes account for less than half of the shortfall, and the remainder is unexplained. From that table come the V and J calls and clone size; the DNA was used to work out D and trimming. The sample includes approximately 76,000 clones, with 83% observed a single time. The top ten hold approximately 39% of the sample.

The receptor was derived from an elderly man with active or convalescent COVID-19. The material sequenced was peripheral blood. This sequence uses TRBV9 and TRBJ1-6; the D segment cannot be called with confidence. At the DNA level, the sequence is TGTGCCAGCAACCCAGACAACTCCTATAATTCACCCCTCCACTTT. This yields the protein CASNPDNSYNSPLHF.